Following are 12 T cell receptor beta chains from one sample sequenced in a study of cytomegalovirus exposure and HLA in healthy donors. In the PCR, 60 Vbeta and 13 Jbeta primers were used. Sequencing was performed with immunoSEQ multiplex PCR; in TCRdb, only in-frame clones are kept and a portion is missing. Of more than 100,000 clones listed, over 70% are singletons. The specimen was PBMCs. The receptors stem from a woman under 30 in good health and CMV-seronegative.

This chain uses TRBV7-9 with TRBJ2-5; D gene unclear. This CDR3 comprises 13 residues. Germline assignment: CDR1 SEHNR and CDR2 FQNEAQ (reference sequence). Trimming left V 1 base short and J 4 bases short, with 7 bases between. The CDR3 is CASSLGLRETQYF. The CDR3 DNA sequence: TGTGCCAGCAGCTTAGGGCTTCGAGAGACCCAGTACTTC.

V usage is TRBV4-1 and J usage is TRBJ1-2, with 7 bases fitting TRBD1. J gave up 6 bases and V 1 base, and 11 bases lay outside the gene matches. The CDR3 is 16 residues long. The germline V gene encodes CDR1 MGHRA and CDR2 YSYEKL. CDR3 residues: CASSQGTGNPGNGYTF. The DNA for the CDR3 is TGCGCCAGCAGCCAAGGGACAGGTAACCCGGGAAATGGCTACACCTTC.

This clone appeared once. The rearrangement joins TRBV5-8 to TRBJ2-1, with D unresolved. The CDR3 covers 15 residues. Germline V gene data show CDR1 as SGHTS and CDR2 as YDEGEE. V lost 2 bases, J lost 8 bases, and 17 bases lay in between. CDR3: CASSLISYRRDEQFF. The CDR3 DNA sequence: TGTGCCAGCAGCTTAATCAGTTATCGGAGAGATGAGCAGTTCTTC.

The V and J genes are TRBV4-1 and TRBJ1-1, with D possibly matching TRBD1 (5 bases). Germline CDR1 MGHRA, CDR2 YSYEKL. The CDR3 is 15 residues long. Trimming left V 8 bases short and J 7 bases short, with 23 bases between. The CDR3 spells CASGHQQRGFDEAFF. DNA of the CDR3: TGCGCCAGCGGGCATCAGCAGCGGGGGTTCGATGAAGCTTTCTTT.

The CDR3 region is CASSTRTGNTGELFF. CDR3 nucleotides: TGCGCCAGCAGCACCCGCACGGGGAACACCGGGGAGCTGTTTTTT. The chain combines TRBV5-1 with TRBJ2-2; D gene uncertain. This CDR3 contains 15 residues. Trimming left V 4 bases short and J 1 base short, with 11 bases between. CDR1 and CDR2 from the germline V gene are SGHRS and YFSETQ.

The CDR3: CASIHNQPSGTGGFKQPQHF. DNA for the CDR3: TGCGCCAGCATCCACAACCAACCTTCCGGGACAGGGGGTTTTAAACAGCCCCAGCATTTT. The chain employs TRBV5-1 and TRBJ1-5; 11 bases agree with TRBD1. CDR1 SGHRS and CDR2 YFSETQ come from the germline V gene. The trim removed 6 bases at V and 7 bases at J, leaving 24 bases unmatched. The CDR3 has 20 residues.

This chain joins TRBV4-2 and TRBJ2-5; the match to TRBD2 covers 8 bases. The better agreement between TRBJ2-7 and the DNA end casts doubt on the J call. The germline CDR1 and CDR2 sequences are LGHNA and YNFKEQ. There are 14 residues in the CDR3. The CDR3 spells CASSQAGGGGEQYF. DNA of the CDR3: TGTGCCAGCAGCCAAGCGGGAGGGGGGGGCGAGCAGTACTTC.

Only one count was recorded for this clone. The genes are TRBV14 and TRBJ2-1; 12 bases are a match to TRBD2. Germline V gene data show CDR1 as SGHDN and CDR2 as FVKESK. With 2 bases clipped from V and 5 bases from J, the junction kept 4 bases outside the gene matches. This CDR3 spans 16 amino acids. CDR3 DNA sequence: TGTGCCAGCAGCCAATCCGGACTAGCGGGAAACAATGAGCAGTTCTTC. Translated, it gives CASSQSGLAGNNEQFF.

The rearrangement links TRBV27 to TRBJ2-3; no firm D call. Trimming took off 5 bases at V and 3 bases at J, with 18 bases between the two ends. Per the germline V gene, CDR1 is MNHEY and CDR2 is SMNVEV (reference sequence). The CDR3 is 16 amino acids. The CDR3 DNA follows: TGTGCCAGCAGTCCCTTATCCTTCGCGTCGACAGATACGCAGTATTTT. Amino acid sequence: CASSPLSFASTDTQYF.

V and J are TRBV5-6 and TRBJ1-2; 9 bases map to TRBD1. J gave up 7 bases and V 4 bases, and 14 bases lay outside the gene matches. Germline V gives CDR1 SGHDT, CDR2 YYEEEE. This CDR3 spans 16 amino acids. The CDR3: CASSLIPGTGTGGYTF. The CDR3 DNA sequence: TGTGCCAGCAGCCTTATACCCGGGACAGGGACGGGTGGCTACACCTTC.

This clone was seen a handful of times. The CDR3 DNA reads as TGTGCCAGCAGCTTGCAGCGGGAGACTTCAGATACGCAGTATTTT. Residues: CASSLQRETSDTQYF. The chain uses TRBV5-5 and TRBJ2-3; 8 bases align to TRBD2. This CDR3 is built from 15 residues. The trim removed 1 base at V and 4 bases at J, leaving 5 bases unmatched. Germline V gives CDR1 SGHKS, CDR2 YYEKEE (reference sequence).

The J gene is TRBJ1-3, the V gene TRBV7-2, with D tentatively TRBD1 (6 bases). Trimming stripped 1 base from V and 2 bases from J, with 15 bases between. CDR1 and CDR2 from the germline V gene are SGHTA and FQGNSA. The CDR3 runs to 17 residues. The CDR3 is CASSLGGGEKAGNTIYF. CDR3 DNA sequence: TGTGCCAGCAGCTTAGGAGGGGGAGAGAAGGCTGGAAACACCATATATTTT.